These 14 T cell receptor beta chains came from one sample sequenced in a study of human T cells and chemical hapten exposure. TCRdb reprocessed the RACE reads via MiXCR and lists one record per CDR3 protein. The table shows about 82,000 distinct CDR3 sequences, with over 10% occurring only once. Time point here: patch test 3, about 24 weeks after DPC sensitization. Regarding treatment: therapeutic diphenylcyclopropenone sensitization with weekly scalp DPC. Sequences were derived from whole blood, sampled in connection with sensitization to the hapten diphenylcyclopropenone (DPC). These receptors were collected from a woman aged 50 to 65 with alopecia areata. Some clones in this sample may be carry-over from other donors' samples.

This clonotype was seen repeatedly, ten times or more. V and J are TRBV20-1 and TRBJ2-1; 8 bases are shared with TRBD2. The CDR3 extends over 14 amino acids. J was trimmed by 4 bases and V by 8 bases; bases with no gene match: 10. The germline V gene has CDR1 DFQATT and CDR2 SNEGSKA (reference sequence). CDR3 nucleotides: TGCAGTTCACATAGCGGGATCGTATACAATGAGCAGTTCTTC. It yields the protein CSSHSGIVYNEQFF.

The rearrangement joins TRBV7-9 to TRBJ2-3, with 9 bases aligning to TRBD1. The V gene end was trimmed by 0 bases and the J gene end by 1 base; junction bases not matched to a gene: 5. This CDR3 spans 17 amino acids. CDR1 is SEHNR and CDR2 is FQNEAQ in the germline V gene (reference sequence). The CDR3 is CASSLAHRGRGTDTQYF. The CDR3 DNA sequence: TGTGCCAGCAGCTTAGCGCACAGGGGGCGCGGCACAGATACGCAGTATTTT.

This clonotype was seen a few times. V usage is TRBV29-1 and J usage is TRBJ2-3; D tentatively fits TRBD1 or TRBD2 (5 bases each). The CDR3 is 13 amino acids. The V gene's germline CDR1 is SQVTM and CDR2 ANQGSEA. V shed 8 bases and J shed 2 bases, with 14 bases lying between them. The CDR3 sequence is CSTRGRNTDTQYF. CDR3 in DNA: TGCAGCACCCGGGGCAGGAACACAGATACGCAGTATTTT.

The chain joins TRBV7-9 to TRBJ1-5, with 10 positions matching TRBD1. The CDR3 extends over 16 amino acids. CDR1 SEHNR and CDR2 FQNEAQ come from the germline V gene (reference sequence). V shed 5 bases, J shed 5 bases, and the junction held 9 bases outside the gene matches. The CDR3 spells CASSPIGGQGDQPQHF. In DNA form, the CDR3 reads TGTGCCAGCAGCCCAATAGGAGGACAGGGGGATCAGCCCCAGCATTTT.

The rearrangement links TRBV11-1 to TRBJ2-7; TRBD2 agrees at 7 bases. The CDR3 is made up of 15 amino acids. Germline CDR1 is SGHAT and CDR2 is FQDESV (reference sequence). Trimming took 5 bases from V and 4 from J; bases not matched to a gene: 11. This CDR3 is CASSARDGRLYEQYF. The CDR3 DNA is TGTGCCAGCAGCGCCCGGGACGGGAGGCTATACGAGCAGTACTTC. Combining the CDR3 with reference TRBV11-1 and TRBJ2-7 gives the whole variable domain EAEVAQSPRYKITEKSQAVAFWCDPISGHATLYWYRQILGQGPELLVQFQDESVVDDSQLPKDRFSAERLKGVDSTLKIQPAELGDSAMYLCASSARDGRLYEQYFGPGTRLTVT.

The chain couples TRBV2 to TRBJ2-3; D gene unclear. The CDR3 spans 15 residues. Per the germline V gene, CDR1 is SNHLY and CDR2 is FYNNEI. V lost 6 bases to trimming and J lost 6 bases, with 19 bases between them. As DNA, the CDR3 is TGTGCCAGCAGGGAAATCGGAAATCCCACGGATACGCAGTATTTT. It is translated as CASREIGNPTDTQYF.

This clonotype was seen a few times. The chain is built from TRBV29-1 and TRBJ2-1; 8 nucleotides agree with TRBD2. Germline trimming cut 6 bases from V and 3 bases from J; bases unmatched to any gene: 4. The CDR3 totals 13 residues. Germline V gene sequence: CDR1 SQVTM, CDR2 ANQGSEA. In DNA, the CDR3 is TGCAGCGTCCCGGGACTAGGCTACAATGAGCAGTTCTTC. Translating it yields CSVPGLGYNEQFF.

The chain employs TRBV7-2 and TRBJ2-2, with 7 bases that match TRBD1. Unmatched junction bases numbered 4, after V lost 6 bases and J lost 0 bases. Germline CDR1 is SGHTA and CDR2 is FQGNSA. CDR3 length equals 15 residues. The CDR3 protein is CASRRDRSNTGELFF. For the CDR3, the DNA is TGTGCCAGCAGACGGGACAGATCGAACACCGGGGAGCTGTTTTTT.

The V and J genes are TRBV5-1 and TRBJ2-5; D is uncertain. The CDR3 has 14 amino acids. Trimming took off 0 bases at V and 0 bases at J, with 6 bases between the two ends. Germline V CDR1 and CDR2: SGHRS, YFSETQ. The CDR3 spells CASSLESYQETQYF. In DNA form, the CDR3 reads TGCGCCAGCAGCTTGGAATCTTACCAAGAGACCCAGTACTTC.

This clonotype showed up many times. This chain joins TRBV29-1 and TRBJ1-2; D gene uncertain. Looked up from germline, CDR1 is SQVTM and CDR2 is ANQGSEA. V lost 5 bases, J lost 3 bases, and 13 bases lay in between. The CDR3 totals 13 residues. The CDR3: CSVYSGLDYGYTF. CDR3 coding DNA: TGCAGCGTTTACTCAGGTTTGGACTATGGCTACACCTTC. Supplemented by reference TRBV29-1 and TRBJ1-2, the full variable domain reads SAVISQKPSRDICQRGTSLTIQCQVDSQVTMMFWYRQQPGQSLTLIATANQGSEATYESGFVIDKFPISRPNLTFSTLTVSNMSPEDSSIYLCSVYSGLDYGYTFGSGTRLTVV.

The gene calls are TRBV29-1 and TRBJ2-3; 12 positions agree with TRBD1. Looked up from germline, CDR1 is SQVTM and CDR2 is ANQGSEA. CDR3 length: 14 residues. V lost 6 bases and J lost 2; bases outside the gene matches: 3. CDR3 residues: CSVEGQGATDTQYF. Here the CDR3 DNA reads TGCAGCGTAGAGGGACAGGGGGCCACAGATACGCAGTATTTT.

The rearrangement uses TRBV29-1 and TRBJ1-1; 10 bases map to TRBD1. CDR3 length: 15 amino acids. V shed 2 bases, J shed 4 bases, and the junction held 7 bases outside the gene matches. Germline assignment: CDR1 SQVTM and CDR2 ANQGSEA. This CDR3 is CSVETRQGASTEAFF. The DNA for the CDR3 is TGCAGCGTTGAAACGAGACAGGGGGCCAGCACTGAAGCTTTCTTT. Full variable domain (outside the CDR3, taken from reference TRBV29-1 and TRBJ1-1): SAVISQKPSRDICQRGTSLTIQCQVDSQVTMMFWYRQQPGQSLTLIATANQGSEATYESGFVIDKFPISRPNLTFSTLTVSNMSPEDSSIYLCSVETRQGASTEAFFGQGTRLTVV.

The chain is built from TRBV5-6 and TRBJ1-1; D is uncertain. Trimming cost V 1 base and J 4 bases, with 11 bases left between them. Germline assignment: CDR1 SGHDT and CDR2 YYEEEE. The CDR3 has 14 amino acids. The CDR3 loop is CASSLWRKSTEAFF. CDR3 nucleotides: TGTGCCAGCAGCTTGTGGAGGAAGAGCACTGAAGCTTTCTTT.

This chain connects TRBV19 to TRBJ2-1, with D possibly TRBD2 on 6 matching bases. V lost 0 bases, J lost 8 bases, and 20 bases lay in between. Germline V lookup: CDR1 LNHDA, CDR2 SQIVND (reference sequence). This CDR3 is 17 amino acids long. CDR3 region: CASSIDSRGLRGDEQFF. The DNA for the CDR3 is TGTGCCAGTAGTATAGATAGTAGGGGACTCCGGGGCGATGAGCAGTTCTTC.